These T cell receptor beta chains were read from a single sample in a study of cytomegalovirus exposure and HLA in healthy donors. TCRdb's table, derived via immunoSEQ multiplex PCR, lists solely in-frame clones and lacks some. The sample comprises tens of thousands of clones, 84% of which are singletons, and 18% rests with the top ten. The sequenced sample consisted of PBMCs. The receptor source for this set is a man between 65 and 85 years old in good health and CMV-seropositive. CDR3s include the opening cysteine and the closing phenylalanine or tryptophan. D genes are given only for firm matches. Some rows mark clone size as missing; the rest say once, few, many or name a class of expanded clone.

cdr3_nt	cdr3_aa	clone_size	d_call	j_call	v_call	cdr3_length
TGTGCCAGCAGTCGCGGACTAGCGGGAGTAGAGACCCAGTACTTC	CASSRGLAGVETQYF	NA	TRBD2	TRBJ2-5	TRBV5-4	15
TGTGCCAGCAGTGAATACGGGACATATGGGGTTAAACTGTTTTTT	CASSEYGTYGVKLFF	NA	NA	TRBJ1-4	TRBV25-1	15
TGTGCCAGCAGCTTTCCAGGGATCTACACTGAAGCTTTCTTT	CASSFPGIYTEAFF	NA	NA	TRBJ1-1	TRBV7-9	14
TGCGCCAGCAGCTTGTTCGGTTTTGATGAAAAACTGTTTTTT	CASSLFGFDEKLFF	NA	NA	TRBJ1-4	TRBV5-1	14
TGTGCTAGTGGTTTCACGACAGGGGCAGGCGGGGAGCTGTTTTTT	CASGFTTGAGGELFF	NA	TRBD1	TRBJ2-2	TRBV12-5	15
TGTGCCAGCAGCGCGTCAGGGGGCTGGACTGAAGCTTTCTTT	CASSASGGWTEAFF	NA	TRBD1	TRBJ1-1	TRBV5-4	14
TGTGCCAGCAGCTCGATTAGTGGGACAGGGGGTGAAAAACTGTTTTTT	CASSSISGTGGEKLFF	NA	TRBD1	TRBJ1-4	TRBV5-8	16
TGCGCCAGCAGCCCCTCCGGGACAGGGATCCTAGGCTACACCTTC	CASSPSGTGILGYTF	NA	TRBD1	TRBJ1-2	TRBV5-1	15
TGCGCCAGCAGCCAAGCCAGGGGGCCCGAGCAGTACTTC	CASSQARGPEQYF	NA	TRBD1	TRBJ2-7	TRBV4-1	13
TGTGCCAGCAGTACCCTGACAGGGGGCAATCAGCCCCAGCATTTT	CASSTLTGGNQPQHF	few	TRBD1	TRBJ1-5	TRBV6-1	15
TGTGCCAGCAGCCCGGGACAGGGCGGCAAAAACATTCAGTACTTC	CASSPGQGGKNIQYF	NA	TRBD1	TRBJ2-4	TRBV2	15
TGTGCCAGCTCACCAGGGGGCGGACAGTCAGAGACTGAAGCTTTCTTT	CASSPGGGQSETEAFF	NA	NA	TRBJ1-1	TRBV18	16
TGTGCCAGCTCACCAGGGTCGACAGACGGCGGGGAGCTGTTTTTT	CASSPGSTDGGELFF	NA	NA	TRBJ2-2	TRBV18	15
TGTGCCAGCAGCTTAGGCGGGGCGGCCTACGAGCAGTACTTC	CASSLGGAAYEQYF	once	NA	TRBJ2-7	TRBV7-9	14
TGTGCCATCAGCCTTGACAGGGGAACTGAAGCTTTCTTT	CAISLDRGTEAFF	few	TRBD1	TRBJ1-1	TRBV10-3	13
TGTGCCAGCAGTTTGGGGGGGCCGGGCACTGAAGCTTTCTTT	CASSLGGPGTEAFF	NA	NA	TRBJ1-1	TRBV6-5	14
TGTGCCAGCAGTGCTCGAGCGGACACAGATACGCAGTATTTT	CASSARADTDTQYF	NA	NA	TRBJ2-3	TRBV2	14
TGCGCCAGCAGCCAAGAGTCTCCCCGGCGGGCCGGGACCTACGAGCAGTACTTC	CASSQESPRRAGTYEQYF	NA	NA	TRBJ2-7	TRBV4-1	18
TGTGCCAGCAGTCGGGACAACTCCTACGAGCAGTACTTC	CASSRDNSYEQYF	NA	NA	TRBJ2-7	TRBV7-9	13
TGTGCCAGCGATCCGGGACAGGGACTCCACGAGCAGTACTTC	CASDPGQGLHEQYF	NA	TRBD1	TRBJ2-7	TRBV28	14
TGTGCCTGGAGTCCCTCCTCCAATGAGCAGTTCTTC	CAWSPSSNEQFF	NA	NA	TRBJ2-1	TRBV30	12
TGCAGCGTTGACCCAACTAGCGGGGGGTCGGCAGATACGCAGTATTTT	CSVDPTSGGSADTQYF	NA	TRBD2	TRBJ2-3	TRBV29-1	16
TGTGCCAGCAGCCCGACAGGGGTTAATGAAAAACTGTTTTTT	CASSPTGVNEKLFF	NA	TRBD1	TRBJ1-4	TRBV11-2	14
TGTGCCAGCAGAATCAGGGGGGAAGGAAACACCATATATTTT	CASRIRGEGNTIYF	NA	TRBD1	TRBJ1-3	TRBV2	14
TGTGCCAGCAGCGCAACCCTCAGGGCTGGCTACACCTTC	CASSATLRAGYTF	NA	NA	TRBJ1-2	TRBV9	13
TGTGCCAGCAGAGAAGACGGGAACACTGAAGCTTTCTTT	CASREDGNTEAFF	NA	NA	TRBJ1-1	TRBV2	13
TGTGCCAGCAGCTCTGGGCTTGATGATACGCAGTATTTT	CASSSGLDDTQYF	NA	NA	TRBJ2-3	TRBV7-3	13
TGTTCCAGCAGCCGGGACAGTATTTACGAGCAGTACTTC	CSSSRDSIYEQYF	NA	TRBD1	TRBJ2-7	TRBV7-9	13
TGTGCCAGCAGGACAACTGACCGAAGGGGGGGCTACACCTTC	CASRTTDRRGGYTF	NA	NA	TRBJ1-2	TRBV27	14
TGCGCCAGCAGGCGGGGGGGAGACACAGATACGCAGTATTTT	CASRRGGDTDTQYF	once	TRBD2	TRBJ2-3	TRBV5-1	14
TGCGCCAGCAGCGGAGGACAGGGACCCTACGAGCAGTACTTC	CASSGGQGPYEQYF	NA	TRBD1	TRBJ2-7	TRBV5-1	14
TGTGCCAGTAGTCCCGGACAGGGCTATGGCTACACCTTC	CASSPGQGYGYTF	NA	TRBD1	TRBJ1-2	TRBV19	13
TGTGCCAGTAGTATTAGAGGTGCCCCCTACGAGCAGTACTTC	CASSIRGAPYEQYF	few	NA	TRBJ2-7	TRBV19	14
TGCGCCAGCAGCCCCGGTAGTGTCTCCTACGAGCAGTACTTC	CASSPGSVSYEQYF	NA	NA	TRBJ2-7	TRBV5-1	14
TGTGCCAGCAGATCGACGGGGAACTATGGCTACACCTTC	CASRSTGNYGYTF	NA	NA	TRBJ1-2	TRBV6-1	13
TGCGCCAGCAGCTTGGGATTACAGGGGGAAGGCTACGAGCAGTACTTC	CASSLGLQGEGYEQYF	NA	TRBD1	TRBJ2-7	TRBV5-1	16
TGCGCCAGCAGTGAGCCGGGAATGAACACTGAAGCTTTCTTT	CASSEPGMNTEAFF	NA	NA	TRBJ1-1	TRBV10-2	14
TGTGCCAGCTGCTCCGGGACAGGGGAAGCTTTCTTT	CASCSGTGEAFF	NA	TRBD1	TRBJ1-1	TRBV6-5	12
TGTGCCAGCAGTGAGTGGGACAGCTCCTACGAGCAGTACTTC	CASSEWDSSYEQYF	once	TRBD1	TRBJ2-7	TRBV2	14
TGTGCCAGTAGCCCCGGGACAGGGGATGGCTACACCTTC	CASSPGTGDGYTF	once	TRBD1	TRBJ1-2	TRBV19	13